The 10 T cell receptor beta chains below come from one sample, sequenced in a study of TIL therapy for anti-PD-1-resistant metastatic lung cancer. The time point here: pre-treatment sample, taken before nivolumab and TIL therapy. Sequencing used immunoSEQ v3. Generated by immunoSEQ multiplex PCR, the TCRdb table keeps only in-frame clones and is missing some. The table has about 60,000 clones, 80% to 90% seen once. Sequences were derived from blood, sampled at baseline. These TCRs come from a person aged 30 to 80 with non-small cell lung cancer.

The chain employs TRBV7-2 and TRBJ2-3; the match to TRBD2 covers 11 bases. The junction had 14 bases not matched to a gene; V was cut back by 5 bases and J by 4 bases. Germline loops: CDR1 SGHTA, CDR2 FQGNSA. This CDR3 region has 18 residues. The CDR3 coding sequence is TGTGCCAGCAGCCCCGGACTAGCGGGCCCCAGAGGCGCAGATACGCAGTATTTT. Encoded protein: CASSPGLAGPRGADTQYF. The full variable domain, completed using reference TRBV7-2 and TRBJ2-3, is GAGVSQSPSNKVTEKGKDVELRCDPISGHTALYWYRQSLGQGLEFLIYFQGNSAPDKSGLPSDRFSAERTGGSVSTLTIQRTQQEDSAVYLCASSPGLAGPRGADTQYFGPGTRLTVL.

The chain employs TRBV5-4 and TRBJ1-2; D is perhaps TRBD1 (6 bases). Germline V gene lookup returns CDR1 SGHNT and CDR2 YYREEE (reference sequence). The CDR3 length is 15 residues. The V and J ends lost 5 bases and 8 bases respectively, with 22 bases between them. The CDR3 protein is CASSTTGAGAGGYTF. The DNA for the CDR3 is TGTGCCAGCAGTACCACTGGGGCGGGGGCGGGCGGCTACACCTTC.

This chain uses TRBV6-6 with TRBJ2-3; unclear D gene. The CDR3 sequence is 13 residues long. The germline V gene has CDR1 MNHNY and CDR2 SVGAGI (reference sequence). V lost 1 base and J lost 14, with 16 bases in between. CDR3 sequence (DNA): TGTGCCAGCAGTTACTTCCGGACGGGTATAGGGTATTTT. It specifies CASSYFRTGIGYF.

CDR3 sequence (DNA): TGTGCCAGCAGTTTCGAAGGAAAACTAGCAGTGTACGAGCAGTACTTC. Amino acids: CASSFEGKLAVYEQYF. J is TRBJ2-7 and V is TRBV27, with a tentative D call TRBD2 (6 bases). The CDR3 has 16 amino acids. V gave up 3 bases and J gave up 4 bases, with 19 bases separating them. Looked up from germline, CDR1 is MNHEY and CDR2 is SMNVEV (reference sequence).

This rearrangement joins TRBV28 to TRBJ2-5; D is ambiguous. Germline V gene data show CDR1 as MDHEN and CDR2 as SYDVKM. This CDR3 is built from 12 residues. V lost 6 bases to trimming and J lost 5 bases, with 10 bases between them. CDR3 amino acids: CASRPGWETQYF. The CDR3 region has the DNA TGTGCCAGCAGGCCCGGATGGGAGACCCAGTACTTC.

The CDR3 here is CASSPWTWDNEQFF. The CDR3 region has the DNA TGCGCCAGCAGCCCTTGGACTTGGGACAATGAGCAGTTCTTC. This chain uses TRBV4-1 with TRBJ2-1; a possible D gene is TRBD2 (5 bases). Germline lookup yields CDR1 MGHRA and CDR2 YSYEKL. V lost 4 bases and J 5 bases, leaving 12 bases between the germline ends. The length of the CDR3 is 14 residues.

The genes are TRBV15 and TRBJ2-7, with a tentative D call TRBD2 (5 bases). This CDR3 region has 15 residues. The germline CDR1 and CDR2 sequences are LNHNV and YYDKDF (reference sequence). V was trimmed by 5 bases and J by 2 bases, leaving 16 bases between them. CDR3 bases: TGTGCCACCAGCTACAGTCGGGAAGGGCCCTACGAGCAGTACTTC. Its protein product is CATSYSREGPYEQYF.

This chain joins TRBV19 and TRBJ2-7; D possibly matches TRBD1 or TRBD2 (6 bases each). CDR1 is LNHDA, CDR2 SQIVND, per germline (reference sequence). V lost 11 bases and J 3 bases, leaving 11 bases between the germline ends. The length of the CDR3 is 11 residues. The CDR3 DNA reads as TGTGCCGCTGGGGGGCTCTACGAGCAGTACTTC. Its protein product is CAAGGLYEQYF.

The chain has TRBV5-5 and TRBJ1-3; D is unclear. V was cut by 0 bases and J by 3 bases, with 16 bases left in between. Looked up from germline, CDR1 is SGHKS and CDR2 is YYEKEE (reference sequence). This CDR3 is 17 amino acids long. The CDR3 sequence: CASSLGAGKGVGNTIYF. DNA for the CDR3: TGTGCCAGCAGCTTGGGAGCAGGAAAGGGCGTTGGAAACACCATATATTTT.

V and J are TRBV15 and TRBJ2-2; D ambiguous. The CDR3 is made up of 14 amino acids. The germline V gene has CDR1 LNHNV and CDR2 YYDKDF (reference sequence). V lost 0 bases and J lost 6, with 8 bases in between. The CDR3 DNA is TGTGCCACCAGCAGAGATCAGACGCCCGGGGAGCTGTTTTTT. It codes for CATSRDQTPGELFF.